These T cell receptor beta chains were read from a single sample in a study of brain T cells in children with intractable seizures. TCRdb's table, derived via immunoSEQ multiplex PCR, lists solely in-frame clones and lacks some. The sample has tens of thousands of clones, approximately 94% seen once; the top ten hold approximately 1.4%. Sequencing used peripheral blood, obtained at surgery. Source of these receptors: a boy in the first two years of life with tuberous sclerosis and intractable seizures. Each CDR3 is given with its conserved first and last residue. Fields, in order: V gene, clone size, J gene, D gene, CDR3 length, CDR3 DNA, CDR3 protein. D genes are given only for firm matches. Size values are once, few and many counts, or a class for expanded clones, and some rows have none.

TRBV6-5	-	TRBJ2-3	-	16	TGTGCCAGCAGTTACACTAGCCCGTTAGTGGCAGATACGCAGTATTTT	CASSYTSPLVADTQYF
TRBV9	few	TRBJ1-1	TRBD1	19	TGTGCCAGCAGCGCCCGAGTCGGGACAGGGGGCCGGGGGAACACTGAAGCTTTCTTT	CASSARVGTGGRGNTEAFF
TRBV9	-	TRBJ2-1	TRBD2	16	TGTGCCAGCAGCATACCGACTAGCGGGATTGACAATGAGCAGTTCTTC	CASSIPTSGIDNEQFF
TRBV27	-	TRBJ2-7	-	13	TGTGCCAGCAGTTTTCAACAGGTCAGCGAGCAGTACTTC	CASSFQQVSEQYF
TRBV3-1/TRBV3-2	-	TRBJ1-6	-	16	TGTGCCAGCAGCCAGGCCCCAGAAGGGGTAAATTCACCCCTCCACTTT	CASSQAPEGVNSPLHF
TRBV11-2	-	TRBJ2-3	-	15	TGTGCCAGCAGCTTAGCGGTTAGTAGCACAGATACGCAGTATTTT	CASSLAVSSTDTQYF
TRBV6-5	-	TRBJ2-1	TRBD2	14	TGTGCCAGCAGCTCAGCGGGAGCCTACAATGAGCAGTTCTTC	CASSSAGAYNEQFF
TRBV6-6	-	TRBJ2-2	TRBD2	16	TGTGCCAGCAGTTGGGGACTAGCGGAGAACACCGGGGAGCTGTTTTTT	CASSWGLAENTGELFF
TRBV6-1	-	TRBJ2-1	TRBD2	15	TGTGCCAGCAGTGAGCTAGCGGAGTACTACAATGAGCAGTTCTTC	CASSELAEYYNEQFF
TRBV2	once	TRBJ2-3	TRBD1	15	TGTGCCGGAACCCGGGACAGGGGGAGCACAGATACGCAGTATTTT	CAGTRDRGSTDTQYF
TRBV11-3	once	TRBJ1-4	-	12	TGTGCCAGCAGCTCCCCGGATGAAAAACTGTTTTTT	CASSSPDEKLFF
TRBV10-3	-	TRBJ1-3	-	14	TGTGCCATCAGCGAGGGGTTCTCTGGAAACACCATATATTTT	CAISEGFSGNTIYF
TRBV7-9	-	TRBJ2-7	-	13	TGTGCCAGCAGCTCAGGGTCCTCGCACGAGCAGTACTTC	CASSSGSSHEQYF
TRBV27	-	TRBJ1-1	-	11	TGTGCCAGCCACCCAGCGGGTGGAGCTTTCTTT	CASHPAGGAFF
TRBV19	-	TRBJ2-7	-	14	TGTGCCAGTAGTATCTTTCAGGGAGCCTACGAGCAGTACTTC	CASSIFQGAYEQYF
TRBV9	-	TRBJ2-3	-	12	TGTGCCAGCAGCGTAGAAAGAGATACGCAGTATTTT	CASSVERDTQYF
TRBV3-1/TRBV3-2	-	TRBJ2-1	TRBD2	15	TGTGCCAGCAGCCCCACTCCGGGACTACCCAATGAGCAGTTCTTC	CASSPTPGLPNEQFF
TRBV3-1/TRBV3-2	-	TRBJ2-7	-	16	TGTGCCAGCAGCCGGGCGTTGCCCCGAACACACTACGAGCAGTACTTC	CASSRALPRTHYEQYF
TRBV11-3	once	TRBJ2-5	-	13	TGTGCCAGCGCTTGGACAGATCAAGAGACCCAGTACTTC	CASAWTDQETQYF
TRBV5-1	-	TRBJ2-1	TRBD2	15	TGCGCCAGCAGCTCCGGGACTAGCGCCTACAATGAGCAGTTCTTC	CASSSGTSAYNEQFF
TRBV27	-	TRBJ2-3	TRBD2	13	TGTGCCAGCAGTCCCCGGGGGGGAGATACGCAGTATTTT	CASSPRGGDTQYF
TRBV7-8	-	TRBJ1-4	-	16	TGTGCCAGCAACCAACAGGGAGCAGGGGCTAATGAAAAACTGTTTTTT	CASNQQGAGANEKLFF
TRBV4-1	-	TRBJ2-1	-	20	TGCGCCAGCAGCCAAGAAAGTCTGTGGAGGAGGGCGAGCTCCTACAATGAGCAGTTCTTC	CASSQESLWRRASSYNEQFF
TRBV6-4	few	TRBJ2-3	-	13	TGTGCCAGCAGTGGGGGGGCCACAGATACGCAGTATTTT	CASSGGATDTQYF
TRBV7-9	few	TRBJ2-7	-	13	TGTGCCAGCAGCTTAATGGGTTCCTACGAGCAGTACTTC	CASSLMGSYEQYF
TRBV7-2	-	TRBJ2-3	TRBD2	17	TGTGCCAGCAGCTTAGGGACTAGCGGGGGGGCCGCAGATACGCAGTATTTT	CASSLGTSGGAADTQYF
TRBV9	-	TRBJ2-2	-	16	TGTGCCAGCAGCCTGCTACAGGGACCCCCCGCCGGGGAGCTGTTTTTT	CASSLLQGPPAGELFF
TRBV18	-	TRBJ1-4	-	17	TGTGCCAGCTCACCCCGACCTGTGAAGGCAACTAATGAAAAACTGTTTTTT	CASSPRPVKATNEKLFF
TRBV27	once	TRBJ1-1	TRBD1	13	TGTGCCAGCAGTTTACGGACAGGGTTTGGAGCTTTCTTT	CASSLRTGFGAFF
TRBV6-1	few	TRBJ1-5	-	16	TGTGCCAGCAGTGATCGGGGAGGATATAGCAATCAGCCCCAGCATTTT	CASSDRGGYSNQPQHF
TRBV3-1/TRBV3-2	-	TRBJ2-7	TRBD2	18	TGTGCCAGCAGCCAAGAGGGACTAGCGCCTACAAGCTCCTACGAGCAGTACTTC	CASSQEGLAPTSSYEQYF
TRBV6-5	-	TRBJ1-1	-	11	TGTGCCAGCAAAGGGGCTGGGGAAGCTTTCTTT	CASKGAGEAFF
TRBV29-1	-	TRBJ1-1	TRBD1	12	TGCAGCGTTGGCCAGGGGGGGACTGAAGCTTTCTTT	CSVGQGGTEAFF
TRBV11-3	-	TRBJ1-2	-	14	TGTGCCAGCAGCTTACAATCAGGGGTTGATGGCTACACCTTC	CASSLQSGVDGYTF
TRBV5-1	-	TRBJ2-5	-	16	TGCGCCAGCAGCTCCCGGGGTAGCGGACCGGGAGAGACCCAGTACTTC	CASSSRGSGPGETQYF
TRBV7-9	-	TRBJ1-4	-	12	TGTGCCAGCAGCGGGCTTAATGAAAAACTGTTTTTT	CASSGLNEKLFF
TRBV19	-	TRBJ1-2	-	13	TGTGCCAGTAACTCGGTTCCTAACTATGGCTACACCTTC	CASNSVPNYGYTF
TRBV4-2	-	TRBJ1-2	-	14	TGTGCCAGCAGCCACTACCGATCAGACTATGGCTACACCTTC	CASSHYRSDYGYTF
TRBV30	once	TRBJ2-5	TRBD2	14	TGTGCCTGGAGCCGATTCGGGAGGGCGGAGACCCAGTACTTC	CAWSRFGRAETQYF
TRBV4-1	-	TRBJ2-7	-	15	TGCGCCAGCAGCCAAAAAAGGGGCCAGTCCTACGAGCAGTACTTC	CASSQKRGQSYEQYF
TRBV7-9	-	TRBJ1-1	-	13	TGTGCCAGCAGCCCGTCGGGAGGCACTGAAGCTTTCTTT	CASSPSGGTEAFF
TRBV7-8	-	TRBJ2-3	-	16	TGTGCCAGCAGCTTAGGAGTGGTTTCTAGCACAGATACGCAGTATTTT	CASSLGVVSSTDTQYF
TRBV2	-	TRBJ2-2	TRBD2	16	TGTGCCAGCACCAGGGCTAGCGGGAGCCACACCGGGGAGCTGTTTTTT	CASTRASGSHTGELFF
TRBV29-1	-	TRBJ1-6	-	12	TGCAGCGTGCAGACGGGTAATTCACCCCTCCACTTT	CSVQTGNSPLHF
TRBV27	-	TRBJ1-6	-	13	TGTGCCAGCAGTTTAATGTATAATTCACCCCTCCACTTT	CASSLMYNSPLHF
TRBV27	-	TRBJ1-5	-	13	TGTGCCAGCAGTTTATCTCTCGGGTCGCCCCAGCATTTT	CASSLSLGSPQHF
TRBV6-2/TRBV6-3	-	TRBJ1-5	-	16	TGTGCCAGCAGTTACGCGTGGGGGATGGGCAATCAGCCCCAGCATTTT	CASSYAWGMGNQPQHF
TRBV27	-	TRBJ2-2	TRBD2	17	TGTGCCAGCAGTTTATTTGCTAGCGGGGCGAACACCGGGGAGCTGTTTTTT	CASSLFASGANTGELFF
TRBV20-1	-	TRBJ2-7	-	12	TGCAGTGCTATTGACCGCTCCTACGAGCAGTACTTC	CSAIDRSYEQYF
TRBV18	-	TRBJ1-1	TRBD1	11	TGTGCCAGCTCACCGGGACAGCGGGCTTTCTTT	CASSPGQRAFF
TRBV5-1	-	TRBJ1-4	-	17	TGCGCCAGCAGCTTGGCCCGGGACCGGGCAACTAATGAAAAACTGTTTTTT	CASSLARDRATNEKLFF
TRBV5-1	-	TRBJ2-7	-	17	TGCGCCAGCAGCGCACAGCCCAGACTGAGAATTCCCTACGAGCAGTACTTC	CASSAQPRLRIPYEQYF
TRBV19	-	TRBJ1-1	TRBD1	13	TGTGCCAGTAGGGAACAGGGGAGCACTGAAGCTTTCTTT	CASREQGSTEAFF
TRBV13	-	TRBJ1-1	-	13	TGTGCCAGCAGCTATGGGGCAGGCACTGAAGCTTTCTTT	CASSYGAGTEAFF